This TCR beta chain was identified during a study of T cell repertoires in cytomegalovirus infection. Study background: CMV epitopes, recently identified HLA-C-restricted and well-studied HLA-B-restricted, were used. CMV infection plus the matching HLA type was flagged by public TCR beta signatures.

General study findings and limits: The response measured ex vivo was dominated by TCR beta clonotypes (HLA-C-restricted and CMV-specific). Carriers of CMV and the relevant HLA type were discriminated by public TCR beta frequency.

TCRdb reprocessed the reads with MiXCR, giving one entry per CDR3 protein. Of approximately 910,000 distinct CDR3 sequences in the sample, approximately 32% were seen once. As concerns this clonotype: Antigen unknown.

The sample here was cultured CD8+ T cells from PBMCs, taken from culture after CMV antigen stimulation. This TCR derives from a human donor in good health (CMV status not recorded). Some clones in this sample may be carry-over from other donors' samples.

Written as DNA, the CDR3 is TGTGCCAGCAGTTTAGCGGGACAGGTAGCCTACAATGAGCAGTTCTTC. Translated: CASSLAGQVAYNEQFF. The rearrangement joins TRBV27 to TRBJ2-1, with 8 bases aligning to TRBD1. Trimming at V came to 2 bases and at J to 2 bases, leaving 5 bases not matched to a gene. This CDR3 contains 16 residues. The germline V gene encodes CDR1 MNHEY and CDR2 SMNVEV (reference sequence).